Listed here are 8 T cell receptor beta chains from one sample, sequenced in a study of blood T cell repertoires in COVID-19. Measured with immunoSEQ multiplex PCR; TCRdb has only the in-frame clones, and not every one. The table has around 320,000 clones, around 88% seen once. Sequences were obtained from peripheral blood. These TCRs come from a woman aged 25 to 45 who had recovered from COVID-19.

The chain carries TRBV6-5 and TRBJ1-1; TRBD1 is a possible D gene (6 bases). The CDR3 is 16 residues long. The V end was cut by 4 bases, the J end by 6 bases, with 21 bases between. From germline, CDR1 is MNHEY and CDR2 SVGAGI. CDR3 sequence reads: CASSSRPRGLFSEAFF. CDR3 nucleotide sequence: TGTGCCAGCAGTTCCAGGCCCAGGGGTCTTTTTTCTGAAGCTTTCTTT.

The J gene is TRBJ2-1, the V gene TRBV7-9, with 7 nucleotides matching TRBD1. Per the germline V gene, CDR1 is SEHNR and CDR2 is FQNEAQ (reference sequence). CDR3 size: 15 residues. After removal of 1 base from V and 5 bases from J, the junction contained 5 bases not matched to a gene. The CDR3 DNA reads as TGTGCCAGCAGCTTAGGAGACAGGGTAGACAATGAGCAGTTCTTC. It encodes CASSLGDRVDNEQFF.

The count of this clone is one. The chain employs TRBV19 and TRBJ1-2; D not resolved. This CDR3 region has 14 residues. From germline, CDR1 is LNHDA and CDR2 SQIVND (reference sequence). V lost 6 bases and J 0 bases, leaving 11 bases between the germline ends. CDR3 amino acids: CASRATSANYGYTF. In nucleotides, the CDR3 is TGTGCCAGTAGGGCGACATCGGCTAACTATGGCTACACCTTC.

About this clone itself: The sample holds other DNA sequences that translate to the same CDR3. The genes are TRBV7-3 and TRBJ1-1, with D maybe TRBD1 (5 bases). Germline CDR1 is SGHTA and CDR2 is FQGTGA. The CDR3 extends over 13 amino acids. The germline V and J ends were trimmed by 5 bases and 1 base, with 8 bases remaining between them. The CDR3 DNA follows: TGTGCCAGCAGCGACCAGGGGAACACTGAAGCTTTCTTT. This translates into CASSDQGNTEAFF.

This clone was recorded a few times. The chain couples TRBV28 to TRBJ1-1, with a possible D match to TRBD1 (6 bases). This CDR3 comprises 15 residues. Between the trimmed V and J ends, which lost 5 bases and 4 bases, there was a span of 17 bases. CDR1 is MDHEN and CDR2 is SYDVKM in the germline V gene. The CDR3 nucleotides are TGTGCCAGCAGTCCCCTTAGGGGGATTGGCACTGAAGCTTTCTTT. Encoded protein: CASSPLRGIGTEAFF.

The DNA for the CDR3 is TGTGCCAGCAGTCTACAGGGGAACAATCAGCCCCAGCATTTT. Translated, it gives CASSLQGNNQPQHF. The V gene is TRBV6-6, the J gene TRBJ1-5; TRBD1 agrees at 7 bases. Germline assignment: CDR1 MNHNY and CDR2 SVGAGI (reference sequence). With V trimmed by 5 bases and J by 3 bases, 4 bases remained unmatched. The CDR3 extends over 14 amino acids.

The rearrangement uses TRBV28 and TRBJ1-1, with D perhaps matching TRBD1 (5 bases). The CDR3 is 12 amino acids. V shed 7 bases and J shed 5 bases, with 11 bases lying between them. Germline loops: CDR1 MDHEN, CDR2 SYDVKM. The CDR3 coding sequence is TGTGCCAGCAATAGGGGTTTGACTGAAGCTTTCTTT. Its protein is CASNRGLTEAFF.

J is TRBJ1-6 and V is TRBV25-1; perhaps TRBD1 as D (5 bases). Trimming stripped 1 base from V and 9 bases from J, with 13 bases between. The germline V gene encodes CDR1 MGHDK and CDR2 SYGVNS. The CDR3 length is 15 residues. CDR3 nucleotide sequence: TGTGCCAGCAGTGAATTGGGGGGGAGTATTTCACCCCTCCACTTT. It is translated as CASSELGGSISPLHF.